The 9 T cell receptor beta chains listed next were all sequenced from one sample in a study of OX40 agonist ivuxolimab in advanced cancers. Profiling relied on immunoSEQ multiplex PCR, and the TCRdb table lists in-frame clones only, not all of them. The sample gives some 77,000 clones, 90% to 95% of which show up once; around 0.29% is in the top ten. This material consisted of CD4+ or CD8+ T cells sorted from blood, taken in a trial of the OX40 agonist ivuxolimab. The receptors were sampled from an adult with an advanced solid tumor such as melanoma, head and neck, liver or kidney cancer.

Only one count was recorded for this clone. This rearrangement joins TRBV7-2 to TRBJ1-1; D is undetermined. Germline CDR1 SGHTA, CDR2 FQGNSA. CDR3 length: 13 residues. V was cut by 5 bases and J by 2 bases, with 9 bases left in between. CDR3 nucleotides: TGTGCCAGCAGCCGGCGGGTAAACACTGAAGCTTTCTTT. It yields the protein CASSRRVNTEAFF.

The J gene is TRBJ2-7, the V gene TRBV10-3; D is ambiguous. Germline assignment: CDR1 ENHRY and CDR2 SYGVKD. The CDR3 length is 13 residues. V was shortened by 6 bases and J by 0 bases, with 9 bases between the two germline ends. CDR3 residues: CAISAQDSYEQYF. CDR3 nucleotide sequence: TGTGCCATCAGCGCCCAGGACTCCTACGAGCAGTACTTC.

V is TRBV6-1 and J is TRBJ2-1; no clear D gene. Per germline, CDR1 MNHNS and CDR2 SASEGT. V lost 3 bases and J 1 base, leaving 10 bases between the germline ends. The CDR3 covers 15 residues. Here the CDR3 DNA reads TGTGCCAGCAGTGATTATCAGCGTTCCTACAATGAGCAGTTCTTC. Protein sequence: CASSDYQRSYNEQFF.

The chain has TRBV27 and TRBJ2-1; D perhaps matches TRBD1 (6 bases). Germline V gene data show CDR1 as MNHEY and CDR2 as SMNVEV (reference sequence). This CDR3 is 15 amino acids long. Trimming left V 3 bases short and J 0 bases short, with 9 bases between. CDR3 loop: CASSFRGSSYNEQFF. CDR3 nucleotides: TGTGCCAGCAGTTTCAGGGGTAGCTCCTACAATGAGCAGTTCTTC.

The chain couples TRBV6-5 to TRBJ1-1; 7 bases match TRBD1. The germline V gene encodes CDR1 MNHEY and CDR2 SVGAGI. J lost 4 bases, V lost 6 bases, and 8 bases had no gene match. This CDR3 comprises 14 residues. CDR3 protein: CASRRQGSATEAFF. As DNA, the CDR3 is TGTGCCAGCAGGCGACAGGGATCGGCCACTGAAGCTTTCTTT.

The chain carries TRBV7-2 and TRBJ1-2; 7 bases map to TRBD1. The CDR3 totals 15 residues. CDR1 and CDR2 (germline): SGHTA, FQGNSA. V was clipped by 5 bases and J by 8 bases; unmatched bases: 14. The CDR3 DNA sequence: TGTGCCAGCAGCGACCACGAGGGGGCATTGGTCGGCTACACCTTC. It yields the protein CASSDHEGALVGYTF.

This chain uses TRBV28 with TRBJ1-2; perhaps TRBD1 as D (5 bases). Per the germline V gene, CDR1 is MDHEN and CDR2 is SYDVKM. Trimming took off 5 bases at V and 8 bases at J, with 15 bases between the two ends. The length of the CDR3 is 13 residues. CDR3 nucleotides: TGTGCCAGCAGTGACCTCGGGGGTTGGGGCTACACCTTC. It is translated as CASSDLGGWGYTF.

V gene TRBV27 combines with J gene TRBJ2-2; 10 bases match TRBD2. V dropped 7 bases and J dropped 6; count of bases not matched to a gene: 8. The CDR3 extends over 15 amino acids. The germline V gene encodes CDR1 MNHEY and CDR2 SMNVEV (reference sequence). CDR3 sequence: CASKVVLAGAGELFF. In nucleotides, the CDR3 is TGTGCCAGCAAGGTGGTTCTAGCGGGAGCCGGGGAGCTGTTTTTT.

This clone came up once. This chain uses TRBV19 with TRBJ2-2; 8 bases fit TRBD2. The CDR3 is made up of 17 amino acids. Germline CDR1 LNHDA, CDR2 SQIVND (reference sequence). With V trimmed by 1 base and J by 0 bases, 4 bases remained unmatched. This CDR3 is CASSIVAGGTNTGELFF. The CDR3 coding sequence is TGTGCCAGTAGTATAGTTGCGGGGGGTACGAACACCGGGGAGCTGTTTTTT.